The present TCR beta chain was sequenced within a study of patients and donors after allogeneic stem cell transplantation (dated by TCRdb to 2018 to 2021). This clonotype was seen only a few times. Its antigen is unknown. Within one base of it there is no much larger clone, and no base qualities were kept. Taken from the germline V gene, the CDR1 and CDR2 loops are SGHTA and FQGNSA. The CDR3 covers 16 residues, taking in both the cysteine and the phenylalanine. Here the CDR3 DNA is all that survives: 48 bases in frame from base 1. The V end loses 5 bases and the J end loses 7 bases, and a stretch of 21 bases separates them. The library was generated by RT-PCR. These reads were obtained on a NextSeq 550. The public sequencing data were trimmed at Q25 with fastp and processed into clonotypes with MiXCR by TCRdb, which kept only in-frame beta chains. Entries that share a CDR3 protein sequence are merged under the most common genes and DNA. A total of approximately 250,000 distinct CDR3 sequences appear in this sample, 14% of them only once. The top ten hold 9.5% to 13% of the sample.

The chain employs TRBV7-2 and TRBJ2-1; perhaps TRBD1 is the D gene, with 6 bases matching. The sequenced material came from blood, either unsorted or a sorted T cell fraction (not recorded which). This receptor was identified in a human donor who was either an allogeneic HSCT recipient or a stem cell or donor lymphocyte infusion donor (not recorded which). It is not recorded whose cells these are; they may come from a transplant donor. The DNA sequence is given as TGTGCCAGCAGCCCTGAAATATGGGGGCGAAATAATGAGCAGTTCTTC. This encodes CASSPEIWGRNNEQFF. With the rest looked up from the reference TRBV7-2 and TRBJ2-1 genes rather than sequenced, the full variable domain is GAGVSQSPSNKVTEKGKDVELRCDPISGHTALYWYRQSLGQGLEFLIYFQGNSAPDKSGLPSDRFSAERTGGSVSTLTIQRTQQEDSAVYLCASSPEIWGRNNEQFFGPGTRLTVL.